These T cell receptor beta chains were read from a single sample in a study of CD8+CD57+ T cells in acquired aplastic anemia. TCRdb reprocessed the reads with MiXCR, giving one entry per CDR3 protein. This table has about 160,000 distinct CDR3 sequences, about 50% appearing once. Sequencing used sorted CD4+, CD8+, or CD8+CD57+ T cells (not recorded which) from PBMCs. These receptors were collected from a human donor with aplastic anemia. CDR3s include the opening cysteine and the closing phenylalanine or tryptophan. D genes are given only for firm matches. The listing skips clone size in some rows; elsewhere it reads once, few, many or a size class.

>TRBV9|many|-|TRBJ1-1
CASSAEGGTEAFF
TGTGCCAGCAGCGCAGAGGGCGGGACTGAAGCTTTCTTT
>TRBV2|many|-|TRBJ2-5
CASWLETQYF
TGTGCCAGTTGGTTGGAGACCCAGTACTTC
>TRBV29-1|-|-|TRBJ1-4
CSALSGEKLFF
TGCAGCGCCCTATCGGGCGAAAAACTGTTTTTT
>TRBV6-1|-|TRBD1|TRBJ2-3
CASRNPGGTTDTQYF
TGTGCCAGCAGGAACCCAGGGGGCACCACAGATACGCAGTATTTT
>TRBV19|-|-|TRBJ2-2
CASSSGGELFF
TGTGCCAGTAGTAGCGGGGGGGAGCTGTTTTTT
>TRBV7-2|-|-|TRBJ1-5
CASTLGDQPQHF
TGTGCCAGCACCTTGGGTGATCAGCCCCAGCATTTT
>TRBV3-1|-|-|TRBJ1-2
CASSQVGEPVGYTF
TGTGCCAGCAGCCAAGTAGGGGAACCGGTTGGCTACACCTTC
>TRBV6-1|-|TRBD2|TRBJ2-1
CASSAGLAGNNEQFF
TGTGCCAGCAGTGCTGGACTAGCGGGAAACAATGAGCAGTTCTTC
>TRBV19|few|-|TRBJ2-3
CASSIKEGSQYF
TGTGCCAGTAGTATAAAGGAGGGGTCGCAGTATTTT
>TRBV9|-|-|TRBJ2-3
CASSVGGGVGTDTQYF
TGTGCCAGCAGCGTAGGGGGCGGGGTTGGCACAGATACGCAGTATTTT
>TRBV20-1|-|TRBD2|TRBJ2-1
CSASLGLAGDEQFF
TGCAGTGCTAGTTTGGGACTAGCGGGAGATGAGCAGTTCTTC
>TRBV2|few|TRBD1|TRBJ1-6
CASTLGQSPSPLHF
TGTGCCAGCACCCTGGGACAGTCTCCTTCACCCCTCCACTTT
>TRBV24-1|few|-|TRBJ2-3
CATSDRLGGWYF
TGTGCCACCAGTGATCGGCTAGGGGGTTGGTATTTT
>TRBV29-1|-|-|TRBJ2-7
CSVTAGAYEQYF
TGCAGCGTCACAGCTGGAGCCTACGAGCAGTACTTC
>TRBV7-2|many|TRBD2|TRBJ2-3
CASSQTSGHYTTQYF
TGTGCCAGCAGCCAGACTAGCGGCCATTACACTACGCAGTATTTT
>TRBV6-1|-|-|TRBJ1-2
CASRPGQDRLYGYTF
TGTGCCAGCAGACCCGGACAAGACAGACTTTATGGCTACACCTTC
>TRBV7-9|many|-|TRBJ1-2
CASSSSQVINNYGYTF
TGTGCCAGCAGCTCGTCACAGGTGATCAATAACTATGGCTACACCTTC
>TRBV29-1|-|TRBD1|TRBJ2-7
CSVEGTGASHEQYF
TGCAGCGTTGAAGGGACAGGGGCGTCCCACGAGCAGTACTTC
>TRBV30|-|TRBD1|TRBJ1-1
CAWIMTGEVTEAFF
TGTGCCTGGATAATGACAGGGGAGGTCACTGAAGCTTTCTTT
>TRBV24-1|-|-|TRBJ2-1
CATSDFGENEQFF
TGTGCCACCAGTGACTTCGGCGAAAATGAGCAGTTCTTC
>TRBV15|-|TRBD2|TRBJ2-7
CATSSAGGGGSWSEAGEQYF
TGTGCCACCAGCAGTGCCGGCGGGGGGGGCTCTTGGAGTGAAGCGGGCGAGCAGTACTTC
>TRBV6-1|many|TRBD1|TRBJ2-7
CASSPGQSSYEQYF
TGTGCCAGCAGTCCGGGACAGAGCTCCTACGAGCAGTACTTC
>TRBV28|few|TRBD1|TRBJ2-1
CASSLRQGSYNEQFF
TGTGCCAGCAGTTTGCGACAGGGCAGCTACAATGAGCAGTTCTTC
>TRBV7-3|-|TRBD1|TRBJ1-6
CASSPGQEGSSPLHF
TGTGCCAGCAGCCCCGGACAGGAAGGATCCTCACCCCTCCACTTT
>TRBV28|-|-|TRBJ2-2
CASSLLDDRPWQLFF
TGTGCCAGCAGTTTATTGGACGACAGGCCCTGGCAGCTGTTTTTT
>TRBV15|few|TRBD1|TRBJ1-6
CATSREGQGRHF
TGTGCCACCAGCAGAGAAGGACAGGGGAGGCACTTT
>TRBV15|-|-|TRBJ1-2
CATSRDLGSGYTF
TGTGCCACCAGCAGAGATCTTGGGAGTGGCTACACCTTC
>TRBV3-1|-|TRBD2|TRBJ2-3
CASSQMYLAESTDTQYF
TGTGCCAGCAGCCAAATGTACCTAGCGGAGAGCACAGATACGCAGTATTTT
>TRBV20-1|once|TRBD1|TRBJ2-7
CSPQDRDYEQYF
TGCAGTCCTCAGGACAGGGACTACGAGCAGTACTTC
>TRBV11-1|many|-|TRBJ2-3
CASSTSGVQTDTQYF
TGTGCCAGCAGCACTTCCGGGGTACAAACAGATACGCAGTATTTT
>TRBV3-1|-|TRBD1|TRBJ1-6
CASSPQGQIASPLHF
TGTGCCAGCAGCCCCCAGGGACAGATAGCCTCACCCCTCCACTTT
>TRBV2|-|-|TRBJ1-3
CASSVHDGNTIYF
TGTGCCAGCAGTGTTCATGATGGAAACACCATATATTTT
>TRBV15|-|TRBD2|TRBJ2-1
CATSRDGGGEQFF
TGTGCCACCAGCAGAGATGGGGGGGGGGAGCAGTTCTTC
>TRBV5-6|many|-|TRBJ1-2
CASSLVGGPTDTF
TGTGCCAGCAGCTTGGTTGGCGGACCGACGGACACCTTC
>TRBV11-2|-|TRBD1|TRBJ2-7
CASSLEETGGYEQYF
TGTGCCAGCAGCTTAGAGGAAACAGGGGGCTACGAGCAGTACTTC
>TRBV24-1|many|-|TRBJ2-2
CATSHRSNGGRRTGELFF
TGTGCCACCAGTCATCGTTCAAACGGGGGGCGACGGACCGGGGAGCTGTTTTTT
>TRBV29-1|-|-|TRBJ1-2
CSVEDQQIYGYTF
TGCAGCGTTGAAGATCAACAAATCTATGGCTACACCTTC
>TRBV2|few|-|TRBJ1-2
CASSTRQFNYGYTF
TGTGCCAGCAGTACTCGACAGTTCAACTATGGCTACACCTTC
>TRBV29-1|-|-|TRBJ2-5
CSVDMGETQYF
TGCAGCGTTGATATGGGAGAGACCCAGTACTTC
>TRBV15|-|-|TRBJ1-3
CATSRRTAGNTIYF
TGTGCCACCAGCAGGAGGACAGCAGGAAACACCATATATTTT
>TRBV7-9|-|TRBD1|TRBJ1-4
CASQGAMDEKLFF
TGTGCCAGCCAGGGGGCGATGGATGAAAAACTGTTTTTT
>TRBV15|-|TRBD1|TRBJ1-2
CATSDPGQPTF
TGTGCCACCAGCGACCCGGGACAGCCGACCTTC
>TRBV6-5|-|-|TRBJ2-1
CASRVGVASYNEQFF
TGTGCCAGCAGAGTTGGTGTGGCCTCCTACAATGAGCAGTTCTTC
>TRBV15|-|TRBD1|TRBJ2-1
CATRPEGGRSSYNEQFF
TGTGCCACCCGACCCGAAGGGGGCCGGAGCTCCTACAATGAGCAGTTCTTC
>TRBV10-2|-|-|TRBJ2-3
CASNWGGREGDTQYF
TGCGCCAGCAATTGGGGGGGCAGGGAGGGAGATACGCAGTATTTT
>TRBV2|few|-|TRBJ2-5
CASSQGQNQETQYF
TGTGCCAGCAGTCAAGGACAGAACCAAGAGACCCAGTACTTC
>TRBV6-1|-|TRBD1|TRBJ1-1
CASSGGQGDTEAFF
TGTGCCAGCAGTGGGGGACAGGGAGACACTGAAGCTTTCTTT
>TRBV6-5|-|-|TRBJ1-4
CASSHLNDALFF
TGTGCCAGCAGTCACCTTAATGATGCGCTGTTTTTT
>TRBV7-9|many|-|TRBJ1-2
CASSAGPYGYTF
TGTGCCAGCAGCGCCGGGCCCTATGGCTACACCTTC
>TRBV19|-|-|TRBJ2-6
CASMITGSGANVLTF
TGTGCCAGTATGATTACAGGGTCTGGGGCCAACGTCCTGACTTTC